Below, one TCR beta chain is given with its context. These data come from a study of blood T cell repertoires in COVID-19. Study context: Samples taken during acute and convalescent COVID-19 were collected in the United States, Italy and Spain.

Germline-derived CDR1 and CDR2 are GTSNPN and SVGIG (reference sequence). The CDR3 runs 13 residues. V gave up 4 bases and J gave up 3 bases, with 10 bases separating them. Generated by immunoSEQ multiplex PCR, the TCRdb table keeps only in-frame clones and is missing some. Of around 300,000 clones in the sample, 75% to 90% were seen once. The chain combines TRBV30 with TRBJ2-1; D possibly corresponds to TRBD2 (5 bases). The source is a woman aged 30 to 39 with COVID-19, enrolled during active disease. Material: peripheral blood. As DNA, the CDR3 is TGTGCCTGGACTGCGGGCAGCTACAATGAGCAGTTCTTC. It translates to CAWTAGSYNEQFF.